Below, 23 T cell receptor beta chains from the same sample are listed, as sequenced in a study of breast tumors, draining lymph nodes, adjacent tissues. TCRdb re-analysed the multiplex PCR reads in MiXCR, keeping a single row per CDR3 protein. The sample lists roughly 220,000 distinct CDR3 sequences, approximately 36% occurring once. Axillary draining lymph nodes of breast cancer patients supplied the node samples. The sequencing sample was made of axillary lymph node tissue. All receptors come from a female donor with breast cancer. Some clones in this sample may be carry-over from other donors' samples.

For this clonotype: Given a much more abundant clone one base away, this may be a read error. The J gene is TRBJ1-4, the V gene TRBV4-2; perhaps TRBD1 as D (6 bases). Germline V lookup: CDR1 LGHNA, CDR2 YNFKEQ. The CDR3 totals 15 residues. The CDR3 is CGSSQEGGAGEKLFF. The CDR3, as DNA: TGTGGCAGCAGCCAAGAGGGGGGGGCAGGAGAAAAACTGTTTTTT.

The sample holds many counts of this clonotype. This rearrangement joins TRBV20-1 to TRBJ2-1; D gene ambiguous. V dropped 4 bases and J dropped 6 bases, with 7 bases sitting between them. Germline V CDR1 and CDR2: DFQATT, SNEGSKA (reference sequence). The CDR3 length is 11 residues. CDR3 sequence: CSATQANEQFF. The CDR3 region has the DNA TGCAGTGCTACTCAGGCCAATGAGCAGTTCTTC.

This clonotype was recorded many times. The chain uses TRBV7-9 and TRBJ2-1, with a possible D match to TRBD2 (6 bases). Germline loops: CDR1 SEHNR, CDR2 FQNEAQ (reference sequence). The V end was cut by 1 base, the J end by 0 bases, with 13 bases between. The CDR3 spans 17 residues. CDR3 sequence (DNA): TGTGCCAGCAGCTTAGGGGCGGGGAGTAGCTCCTACAATGAGCAGTTCTTC. Protein: CASSLGAGSSSYNEQFF.

Many counts were recorded for this clonotype. Since a much larger clone is just one base distant, this may be a read error. The V and J genes are TRBV20-1 and TRBJ2-1, with D possibly matching TRBD2 (5 bases). Per the germline V gene, CDR1 is DFQATT and CDR2 is SNEGSKA (reference sequence). This CDR3 is built from 11 residues. The CDR3 DNA sequence: TGCAGTGCTGGATTAGTTGGCGGGCAGTCCTTC. Translating gives CSAGLVGGQSF.

V and J are TRBV7-6 and TRBJ2-3; 7 bases are shared with TRBD2. The CDR3 totals 11 residues. V trimming: 4 bases; J trimming: 11 bases; junction bases outside the gene matches: 3. Germline V gene data show CDR1 as SGHVS and CDR2 as FNYEAQ. The CDR3 loop is CASSSRGKQYF. Here the CDR3 DNA reads TGTGCCAGCAGCTCGCGGGGGAAGCAGTATTTT.

This clonotype has ten or more counts. The V and J genes are TRBV20-1 and TRBJ2-1; 9 nucleotides line up with TRBD2. Germline V gene data show CDR1 as DFQATT and CDR2 as SNEGSKA (reference sequence). Trimming at V came to 5 bases and at J to 4 bases, leaving 6 bases not matched to a gene. There are 14 residues in the CDR3. The CDR3: CSAGLSGGYNEQFF. CDR3 nucleotide sequence: TGCAGTGCTGGGCTGAGCGGGGGGTACAATGAGCAGTTCTTC.

In this sample, this clonotype turned up many times. The rearrangement links TRBV6-6 to TRBJ1-4; D is undetermined. CDR3 length: 17 residues. V lost 7 bases and J 0 bases, leaving 18 bases between the germline ends. CDR1 MNHNY and CDR2 SVGAGI come from the germline V gene (reference sequence). The CDR3 DNA sequence: TGTGCCAGCATCAAGGGAGAGGGTTTGGCAACTAATGAAAAACTGTTTTTT. Protein sequence: CASIKGEGLATNEKLFF.

The chain couples TRBV10-3 to TRBJ2-1; D may be TRBD1 or TRBD2 (5 bases each). CDR1 and CDR2 (germline): ENHRY, SYGVKD. This CDR3 is 14 amino acids long. This chain's CDR3 is CASFGGAAYNEQFF. The CDR3 bases are TGTGCTAGTTTTGGGGGAGCAGCCTACAATGAGCAGTTCTTC.

The chain links TRBV10-3 to TRBJ2-3; D is perhaps TRBD2 (6 bases). The CDR3 length is 19 residues. The V gene's germline CDR1 is ENHRY and CDR2 SYGVKD. Trimming took 4 bases from V and 4 from J, leaving 27 bases between them. CDR3 protein: CAISGVYRGSGVEADTQYF. CDR3 nucleotide sequence: TGTGCCATCAGTGGGGTATATCGGGGGAGCGGAGTTGAGGCAGATACGCAGTATTTT.

A remark on this clonotype: A much larger clone lies a single base off, so this may be a read error. This chain uses TRBV6-5 with TRBJ2-2, with a weak D call TRBD2 (6 bases). V shed 2 bases and J shed 6 bases, with 13 bases lying between them. The CDR3 loop spans 15 amino acids. Germline V gene lookup returns CDR1 MNHEY and CDR2 SVGAGI. CDR3 protein: CASSYDSTSSGELFF. CDR3 nucleotides: TGTGCCAGCAGTTACGATAGCACTAGCTCCGGGGAGCTGTTTTTT.

This clonotype was counted between two and nine times. A much larger clone sits a single nucleotide away, making a read error possible. The chain uses TRBV7-2 and TRBJ2-1, with TRBD2 as a possible D gene (6 bases). This CDR3 comprises 15 residues. Germline V gene sequence: CDR1 SGHTA, CDR2 FQGNSA. The CDR3 sequence: CASSPSSDPGHEQLF. The CDR3 DNA sequence: TGTGCCAGCAGCCCCTCTAGCGATCCTGGGCATGAGCAGCTCTTC.

The chain employs TRBV25-1 and TRBJ2-7; TRBD2 is a possible D gene (5 bases). Germline V lookup: CDR1 MGHDK, CDR2 SYGVNS. Trimming left V 2 bases short and J 9 bases short, with 14 bases between. The length of the CDR3 is 13 residues. CDR3 region: CASSESLLRGQYF. The CDR3 bases are TGTGCCAGCAGTGAAAGTCTGCTACGGGGGCAGTACTTC.

This clonotype was found many times. The V and J genes are TRBV11-3 and TRBJ2-2; D not resolved. Germline CDR1 reads SGHNT; CDR2 reads YENEEA. V dropped 5 bases and J dropped 4 bases, with 11 bases sitting between them. CDR3 length: 14 residues. CDR3 sequence: CASSPKAFTGELFF. The CDR3 region has the DNA TGTGCCAGCAGCCCAAAAGCTTTCACCGGGGAGCTGTTTTTT.

The table lists this clonotype with many counts. The rearrangement links TRBV11-3 to TRBJ2-2; D not resolved. CDR1 is SGHNT, CDR2 YENEEA, per germline. The V and J ends lost 5 bases and 5 bases respectively, with 6 bases between them. The CDR3 extends over 12 amino acids. The CDR3: CASSRITGELFF. The CDR3 nucleotides are TGTGCCAGCAGCCGGATAACCGGGGAGCTGTTTTTT. Full variable domain (remainder filled in from reference TRBV11-3 and TRBJ2-2): EAGVVQSPRYKIIEKKQPVAFWCNPISGHNTLYWYLQNLGQGPELLIRYENEEAVDDSQLPKDRFSAERLKGVDSTLKIQPAELGDSAVYLCASSRITGELFFGEGSRLTVL.

The CDR3 DNA reads as TGTGCCAGCAGAAAACAGAACAACCCTTCCTACGAGCAGTACTTC. Translation gives CASRKQNNPSYEQYF. The chain links TRBV2 to TRBJ2-7; no firm D call. The V end was cut by 6 bases, the J end by 1 base, with 16 bases between. The CDR3 consists of 15 residues. Germline V lookup: CDR1 SNHLY, CDR2 FYNNEI.

This clonotype was counted at least ten times. CDR3 residues: CASSLWGEANYGYTF. DNA for the CDR3: TGCGCCAGCAGCTTGTGGGGAGAAGCTAACTATGGCTACACCTTC. The rearrangement joins TRBV5-1 to TRBJ1-2, with D unresolved. This CDR3 comprises 15 residues. Trimming left V 1 base short and J 0 bases short, with 10 bases between. Per germline, CDR1 SGHRS and CDR2 YFSETQ.

On this clonotype itself: This clone may be a read error of a much larger clone one base away. V usage is TRBV6-6 and J usage is TRBJ1-2; D remains unclear. V was cut by 5 bases and J by 1 base, with 8 bases left in between. This CDR3 is built from 13 residues. Germline values: CDR1 MNHNY, CDR2 SVGAGI (reference sequence). CDR3 in amino acids: CASSHSVNYGYTF. The CDR3 DNA reads as TGTGCCAGCAGTCACAGTGTTAACTATGGCTACACCTTC.

Note on this clonotype: One base away lies a much larger clone, so this may be a sequencing read error. The chain combines TRBV7-2 with TRBJ2-1; TRBD2 aligns across 16 bases. V was pared by 7 bases and J by 7 bases, with 7 bases of the junction left unmatched. Germline V CDR1 and CDR2: SGHTA, FQGNSA. This CDR3 has 16 amino acids. The CDR3 is CASKGTSGGAQNEQFF. The CDR3 region has the DNA TGTGCCAGCAAGGGGACTAGCGGGGGGGCGCAGAATGAGCAGTTCTTC.

J is TRBJ2-6 and V is TRBV6-6; no reliable D call. The CDR3 is 12 residues long. CDR1 and CDR2 from the germline V gene are MNHNY and SVGAGI (reference sequence). CDR3 protein: CVTMLGANVLTF. The DNA for the CDR3 is TGTGTCACCATGTTGGGGGCCAACGTCCTGACTTTC.

This clonotype has just a few counts. This may come from a read error, since a much larger clone is one base off. The V gene is TRBV9, the J gene TRBJ2-1, with D uncertain. CDR1 and CDR2 (germline): SGDLS, YYNGEE. The CDR3 covers 15 residues. This CDR3 is CASSVVYWTNNEPFF. CDR3 bases: TGTGCCAGCAGCGTAGTATATTGGACCAACAATGAGCCGTTCTTC.

Comments on this clonotype: One end of the junction does not line up with germline, which may come from a read error. V and J are TRBV2 and TRBJ1-4, with D perhaps matching TRBD1 (5 bases). The germline V gene has CDR1 SNHLY and CDR2 FYNNEI. The CDR3 is 13 residues long. This chain's CDR3 is CASAGRTSEKLFF. The CDR3 nucleotides are TGTGCCAGCGCGGGGCGGACGTCTGAAAAGCTGTTTTTT.

The chain carries TRBV20-1 and TRBJ2-4, with D perhaps matching TRBD1 (7 bases). From germline, CDR1 is DFQATT and CDR2 SNEGSKA (reference sequence). The CDR3 covers 13 residues. V shed 3 bases and J shed 12 bases, with 18 bases lying between them. CDR3 nucleotide sequence: TGCAGTGCTAGTGGGGCAGGGGGGTACACTCAGTACTTC. This sequence encodes CSASGAGGYTQYF.

A note on this clonotype: A much larger clone is a single base away; this may be a read error. V is TRBV6-5 and J is TRBJ1-4; TRBD1 matches 8 bases. CDR3 length equals 13 residues. Germline CDR1 MNHEY, CDR2 SVGAGI. CDR3 sequence reads: CANSYRTGEKLFF. The DNA of the CDR3 is TGTGCCAACAGTTATAGGACAGGGGAAAAACTGTTTTTT.